This TCR beta chain was captured by sequencing in a study of spatial heterogeneity in lung cancer. This clonotype was observed a few times. Stated time point: sample taken at primary tumor resection. The input material, whole RNA from tumor, nontumor lung or frozen PBMC, was sequenced unsorted. V lost 4 bases to trimming and J lost 0 bases; unmatched junction nucleotides: 9. The CDR3 spans 17 residues. Germline V gene data show CDR1 as SGHRS and CDR2 as YFSETQ. TCRdb re-derived calls from the 5' RACE reads in MiXCR, one entry per CDR3 protein. Of 43,000 or so distinct CDR3 sequences in the sample, 6% to 7.5% are singletons; the top ten hold about 40%.

The chain has TRBV5-1 and TRBJ2-3, with 9 nucleotides matching TRBD1. The sequences come from PBMCs, collected at surgery. The receptor's source is a female donor with early-stage non-small cell lung cancer. For the CDR3, the DNA is TGCGCCAGCAGCCCCTCGCCGGGGACAGGGAGCACAGATACGCAGTATTTT. Its translation: CASSPSPGTGSTDTQYF.